These T cell receptor beta chains were read from a single sample in a study of chemoradiotherapy in HPV16-positive cancers. Sequenced by immunoSEQ multiplex PCR; TCRdb stores in-frame clones only, minus some. The sample records approximately 50,000 clones, 90% being singletons. Here the sequenced sample was blood, taken from a patient who underwent chemoradiotherapy. Source of these receptors: a human donor with HPV-associated anogenital cancer. The CDR3 runs from the conserved cysteine through the conserved F or W. A D gene is named only where the DNA matches it firmly. The size field is filled for only some rows; it gives once, few, many or a size class.

j_call	v_call	d_call	clone_size	cdr3_nt	cdr3_aa
TRBJ1-5	TRBV19	TRBD1	-	TGTGCCAGTAGCCAGGGGGCTGTTCAGCCCCAGCATTTT	CASSQGAVQPQHF
TRBJ1-5	TRBV6-5	-	-	TGTGCCAGCAGTCCCACAGGCTCCAATCAGCCCCAGCATTTT	CASSPTGSNQPQHF
TRBJ1-2	TRBV30	-	-	TGTGCCTGGGGGGAGGGAAACTATGGCTACACCTTC	CAWGEGNYGYTF
TRBJ2-3	TRBV7-3	-	-	TGTGCCAGCAGCTCGACAGAAGTTAGCACAGATACGCAGTATTTT	CASSSTEVSTDTQYF
TRBJ1-5	TRBV4-2	TRBD1	once	TGTGCCAGCAGTCCCGTGACTGGACAGGGCAATCAGCCCCAGCATTTT	CASSPVTGQGNQPQHF
TRBJ1-1	TRBV19	-	-	TGTGCCAGTACCGGAACGGGGGTGAGAAACACTGAAGCTTTCTTT	CASTGTGVRNTEAFF
TRBJ2-3	TRBV5-4	-	-	TGTGCCAGCAGCTTGGACGGTGGAACGAATACGCAGTATTTT	CASSLDGGTNTQYF
TRBJ1-2	TRBV6-5	-	-	TGTGCCAGCAGCCTCCGGGGAGGGGGGAACTATGGCTACACCTTC	CASSLRGGGNYGYTF
TRBJ2-2	TRBV27	-	-	TGTGCCAGCAGTTTAAGGGGAACCGGGGAGCTGTTTTTT	CASSLRGTGELFF
TRBJ2-3	TRBV5-1	-	-	TGCGCCAGCAGCTTGGACAGCACAGATACGCAGTATTTT	CASSLDSTDTQYF
TRBJ2-7	TRBV7-9	TRBD2	-	TGTGCCAGCAGCTTAACGTCTAGCGGGGAGCTGGAGCAGTACTTC	CASSLTSSGELEQYF
TRBJ1-6	TRBV7-8	TRBD1	-	TGTGCCAGCAGCTGGCGACAGGGGCCGGGTTCACCCCTCCACTTT	CASSWRQGPGSPLHF
TRBJ2-7	TRBV7-2	-	-	TGTGCCAGCAGCTTAGCCCCCAGCGCCCGCCACGAGCAGTACTTC	CASSLAPSARHEQYF
TRBJ1-2	TRBV9	-	-	TGTGCCAGCAGCCCCCTGGGGACCTACACCTTC	CASSPLGTYTF
TRBJ2-7	TRBV7-2	TRBD1	-	TGTGCCAGCAGCTTAGGTAGGACAGGGAGTTACGAGCAGTACTTC	CASSLGRTGSYEQYF
TRBJ2-2	TRBV7-2	-	-	TGTGCCAGCAGCTTACCCGGGACCGGGGAGCTGTTTTTT	CASSLPGTGELFF
TRBJ2-3	TRBV7-2	-	-	TGTGCCAGCAGCTCCTCCGGGACTAGCACAGATACGCAGTATTTT	CASSSSGTSTDTQYF
TRBJ2-7	TRBV4-2	-	-	TGTGCCAGCAGCCAAGATGGGAGGGGCAGACAGGGGCCCTCCTACGAGCAGTACTTC	CASSQDGRGRQGPSYEQYF
TRBJ2-7	TRBV27	-	-	TGTGCCAGCAGTTTATCAATATCTCCTGGCGAGCAGTACTTC	CASSLSISPGEQYF
TRBJ2-1	TRBV5-8	TRBD2	-	TGTGCCAGCAGCCTCAGACTAGCGGGGGAGTCCTACAATGAGCAGTTCTTC	CASSLRLAGESYNEQFF
TRBJ1-6	TRBV19	TRBD1	-	TGTGCCAGTAGTATGGGGACAGATAATTCACCCCTCCACTTT	CASSMGTDNSPLHF
TRBJ2-3	TRBV7-9	TRBD1	-	TGTGCCAGCAGCTTACCCCCAGGGGGCGGAGATACGCAGTATTTT	CASSLPPGGGDTQYF
TRBJ2-3	TRBV7-2	-	few	TGTGCCAGCAGCGGCTCTGGGGGCCGGGCAGATACGCAGTATTTT	CASSGSGGRADTQYF
TRBJ2-3	TRBV7-9	-	-	TGTGCCAGCAGCTTAAGGGGTCGGACTGAAGATACGCAGTATTTT	CASSLRGRTEDTQYF
TRBJ1-2	TRBV4-1	-	-	TGCGCCAGCAGCCAAGATCTAGGCCGCTATGGCTACACCTTC	CASSQDLGRYGYTF
TRBJ1-5	TRBV10-3	TRBD1	-	TGTGCCAGCACGGGACAGGGCGGCCAGCCCCAGCATTTT	CASTGQGGQPQHF
TRBJ2-7	TRBV6-5	-	-	TGTGCCAGCAGCCCGCCCATCGGGGCTTCCTACGAGCAGTACTTC	CASSPPIGASYEQYF
TRBJ2-2	TRBV12-5	-	-	TGTGCTAGTGTGAATGGGGGGAAAAACACCGGGGAGCTGTTTTTT	CASVNGGKNTGELFF
TRBJ2-2	TRBV9	-	-	TGTGCCAGCAGCGTAGGGAACGCTGACACCGGGGAGCTGTTTTTT	CASSVGNADTGELFF
TRBJ2-7	TRBV9	TRBD2	-	TGTGCCAGCAGCGTAGGGCCTAGCGGGAGAATCGGACCGCGGGGCGAGCAGTACTTC	CASSVGPSGRIGPRGEQYF
TRBJ1-5	TRBV6-1	TRBD1	-	TGTGCCAGCAGTGAAACAGGGGGCGCGGTTGGTCAGCCCCAGCATTTT	CASSETGGAVGQPQHF
TRBJ2-7	TRBV7-9	-	-	TGTGCCAGCAGCAGATCCTACGAGCAGTACTTC	CASSRSYEQYF
TRBJ1-6	TRBV30	-	-	TGTGCCCGGGGCCGGGGAAGAAACTTAAATTCACCCCTCCACTTT	CARGRGRNLNSPLHF
TRBJ2-3	TRBV11-2	TRBD2	-	TGTGCCAGCAGCCAACCTGGGACTAGCGGGAGGGATACGCAGTATTTT	CASSQPGTSGRDTQYF
TRBJ2-2	TRBV7-2	TRBD2	-	TGTGCCAGCAGCTTTTCCGCCGGGACTAGCTCGAACACCGGGGAGCTGTTTTTT	CASSFSAGTSSNTGELFF
TRBJ2-7	TRBV5-1	TRBD1	few	TGCGCCAGCAGCTGGGACAGGGGGCCCTACGAGCAGTACTTC	CASSWDRGPYEQYF
TRBJ2-7	TRBV7-9	-	-	TGTGCCAGCAGCCCAGGGGGAGGTTTTTCCCACGAGCAGTACTTC	CASSPGGGFSHEQYF
TRBJ2-2	TRBV19	TRBD1	-	TGTGCCAGTAGTATCCCGACAGGGGGGTACACCGGGGAGCTGTTTTTT	CASSIPTGGYTGELFF
TRBJ2-7	TRBV11-2	-	once	TGTGCCAGCAGCTTGGGCCGCTACCGGGACGAGCAGTACTTC	CASSLGRYRDEQYF
TRBJ2-3	TRBV9	TRBD1	-	TGTGCCAGCGGACAGGGTGCAGATACGCAGTATTTT	CASGQGADTQYF
TRBJ2-7	TRBV5-8	-	-	TGTGCCAGCAGCTTGGCCGGGGGCGAGCAGTACTTC	CASSLAGGEQYF
TRBJ1-5	TRBV6-1	-	once	TGTGCCAGCAGTGAAGTAGCAGGGCCCAATCAGCCCCAGCATTTT	CASSEVAGPNQPQHF
TRBJ1-1	TRBV10-3	-	-	TGTGCCATCACGGCCCAGGAGGAGAACACTGAAGCTTTCTTT	CAITAQEENTEAFF
TRBJ1-1	TRBV6-6	-	once	TGTGCCAGCAGTTACGGTACCGTGGATGGAGCTTTCTTT	CASSYGTVDGAFF
TRBJ2-1	TRBV5-4	TRBD2	-	TGTGCCAGCAGCCGTCCGGGACTAGGGAATGAGCAGTTCTTC	CASSRPGLGNEQFF
TRBJ2-3	TRBV7-8	TRBD2	-	TGTGCCAGCCTACCGGGACTAGCGGGGGGGCGGAGCACAGATACGCAGTATTTT	CASLPGLAGGRSTDTQYF